This TCR beta chain was identified during a study of blood T cells in healthy people across ages. The wider study: Every two T cells gave about one barcoded beta molecule via template switching. Study-wide results and limits: A conclusive naive versus antigen-experienced comparison was prevented by the unsorted PBMCs. Roughly linear age-related decline in beta diversity appeared, significant by age 40.

Primers used in a second PCR of roughly 7 to 12 cycles were a sample-barcoded 5' primer and a J-beta primer mix. Any given sample supplied a minimum of 2.5 million CDR3-containing paired-end reads. TCRdb redid the calling of the 5' RACE reads with MiXCR, one entry per CDR3 protein. This sample carries over a million distinct CDR3 sequences, 59% of them seen once, and the ten largest clones take about 6.3%. The CDR3 contains 13 residues. Germline CDR1 is SGHTA and CDR2 is FQGNSA. To note about this clonotype: Its antigen is not identified. Its ends do not fully match the called genes, so a read error is possible.

The rearrangement uses TRBV7-2 and TRBJ2-7; D not resolved. The sample consisted of blood. The clonotype was recovered from a man younger than 30 in good health. The DNA for the CDR3 is TGTGCCGGCAGCTTAACCCTCTCCTACGAGCAGTACTTC. This gives the protein CAGSLTLSYEQYF.